The 21 T cell receptor beta chains in this list originate from one sample, sequenced in a study of cytomegalovirus exposure and HLA in healthy donors. Both 60 Vbeta primers and 13 Jbeta primers went into the PCR. The method was immunoSEQ multiplex PCR; TCRdb's version includes in-frame clones alone and lacks a portion of them. The table includes roughly 200,000 clones, 70% to 80% detected once. The sequencing input was PBMCs. The receptors stem from a woman in her 30s in good health and CMV-seronegative.

The rearrangement joins TRBV4-1 to TRBJ1-1, with unresolved D. Deletions cut 4 bases from V and 1 base from J, with 10 bases between. This CDR3 is 14 amino acids long. Germline V gene data show CDR1 as MGHRA and CDR2 as YSYEKL. The CDR3 DNA follows: TGCGCCAGCAGCCGAGGGCACGGGAACACTGAAGCTTTCTTT. Its translation: CASSRGHGNTEAFF.

V is TRBV21-1 and J is TRBJ2-2; TRBD2, as called in the table, went unchecked against the DNA. TRBV21-1 is tagged as a pseudogene. CDR3 length: 17 amino acids. The CDR3 DNA reads as TGTGCCAGCACCTCCCCGACGGGGGGCGAGGCTCCCGGGGAGCTGTTTTTT. The encoded protein is CASTSPTGGEAPGELFF.

The genes are TRBV5-1 and TRBJ1-5; D unresolved. Germline assignment: CDR1 SGHRS and CDR2 YFSETQ. V lost 3 bases, J lost 2 bases, and 9 bases lay in between. The CDR3 is made up of 14 amino acids. This CDR3 is CASSSEGGNQPQHF. CDR3 bases: TGCGCCAGCAGCTCTGAGGGTGGCAATCAGCCCCAGCATTTT.

The gene calls are TRBV9 and TRBJ2-7, with TRBD1 as a possible D gene (6 bases). The germline V gene encodes CDR1 SGDLS and CDR2 YYNGEE. The CDR3 runs 15 residues. V was clipped by 0 bases and J by 3 bases, with 13 bases between them. CDR3 bases: TGTGCCAGCAGCGTAGCTGAAGGGGGTGGCTACGAGCAGTACTTC. Translated, it gives CASSVAEGGGYEQYF.

This rearrangement joins TRBV27 to TRBJ1-1; 8 bases agree with TRBD1. The V and J ends lost 2 bases and 5 bases, in that order; junction bases with no gene match: 4. The germline CDR1 and CDR2 sequences are MNHEY and SMNVEV (reference sequence). The CDR3 covers 14 residues. CDR3 DNA sequence: TGTGCCAGCAGTTTAACGACAGGGGAGACTGAAGCTTTCTTT. It translates to CASSLTTGETEAFF.

The chain is built from TRBV9 and TRBJ1-2, with TRBD1 matching 7 bases. Germline V gene sequence: CDR1 SGDLS, CDR2 YYNGEE. Trimming at V came to 3 bases and at J to 1 base, leaving 12 bases not matched to a gene. The CDR3 has 17 amino acids. CDR3 amino acids: CASSANFQGGDNYGYTF. As DNA, the CDR3 is TGTGCCAGCAGCGCGAATTTCCAGGGGGGAGATAACTATGGCTACACCTTC.

The chain has TRBV7-9 and TRBJ2-1, with 7 bases fitting TRBD1. The CDR3 is 16 amino acids. V was pared by 5 bases and J by 5 bases, with 12 bases of the junction left unmatched. CDR1 is SEHNR and CDR2 is FQNEAQ in the germline V gene (reference sequence). For the CDR3, the DNA is TGTGCCAGCAGCCCTCCTTTTGGACAGGAAAACAATGAGCAGTTCTTC. Its translation is CASSPPFGQENNEQFF.

The chain uses TRBV7-8 and TRBJ2-1; perhaps TRBD2 as D (6 bases). The CDR3 runs 17 residues. The germline V and J ends were trimmed by 5 bases and 4 bases, with 21 bases remaining between them. Per germline, CDR1 SGHVS and CDR2 FQNEAQ. CDR3 nucleotides: TGTGCCAGCAGCCGAAAAATTAGCGGATCCTTATACAATGAGCAGTTCTTC. It specifies CASSRKISGSLYNEQFF.

The chain carries TRBV6-5 and TRBJ2-5, with D maybe TRBD2 (6 bases). The V and J ends lost 7 bases and 2 bases respectively, with 11 bases between them. This CDR3 region has 13 residues. Germline values: CDR1 MNHEY, CDR2 SVGAGI. In DNA, the CDR3 is TGTGCCAGCATAGGGCGGGGACAAGAGACCCAGTACTTC. Amino acid sequence: CASIGRGQETQYF.

The genes are TRBV5-6 and TRBJ1-2, with TRBD1 as a possible D gene (6 bases). Deletions cut 4 bases from V and 8 bases from J, with 15 bases between. The length of the CDR3 is 13 residues. Germline V gives CDR1 SGHDT, CDR2 YYEEEE. Here the CDR3 reads CASSRGGGYGYTF. DNA for the CDR3: TGTGCCAGCAGCCGAGGGGGGGGATACGGCTACACCTTC.

This chain's CDR3 is CASGRPGQGYGYTF. CDR3 nucleotide sequence: TGTGCCAGCGGACGACCGGGACAGGGCTATGGCTACACCTTC. The V call is TRBV9, the J call TRBJ1-2; 9 positions agree with TRBD1. The V gene end was trimmed by 7 bases and the J gene end by 4 bases; junction bases not matched to a gene: 8. Germline CDR1 is SGDLS and CDR2 is YYNGEE. This CDR3 has 14 amino acids.

The gene calls are TRBV9 and TRBJ2-5; 7 nucleotides align to TRBD1. Germline lookup yields CDR1 SGDLS and CDR2 YYNGEE. CDR3 length: 14 amino acids. J was trimmed by 3 bases and V by 0 bases; bases with no gene match: 2. The CDR3 DNA follows: TGTGCCAGCAGCGTAGGCGGACAGGAAGAGACCCAGTACTTC. It specifies CASSVGGQEETQYF.

This chain links TRBV28 with TRBJ2-1; 9 positions agree with TRBD2. Germline V CDR1 and CDR2: MDHEN, SYDVKM. The CDR3 is 15 residues long. V was clipped by 7 bases and J by 7 bases; unmatched bases: 11. Here the CDR3 reads CASKWYAGGPNEQFF. The CDR3 DNA sequence: TGTGCCAGCAAATGGTACGCGGGAGGGCCTAATGAGCAGTTCTTC. The variable domain in full, completed from reference TRBV28 and TRBJ2-1, reads DVKVTQSSRYLVKRTGEKVFLECVQDMDHENMFWYRQDPGLGLRLIYFSYDVKMKEKGDIPEGYSVSREKKERFSLILESASTNQTSMYLCASKWYAGGPNEQFFGPGTRLTVL.

The chain combines TRBV5-1 with TRBJ1-2; D is undetermined. Trimming stripped 5 bases from V and 8 bases from J, with 10 bases between. The CDR3 consists of 11 residues. Looked up from germline, CDR1 is SGHRS and CDR2 is YFSETQ. The CDR3: CASSPGSGYTF. The CDR3 nucleotides are TGCGCCAGCAGTCCAGGTTCGGGCTACACCTTC.

J is TRBJ2-3 and V is TRBV7-3, with 8 nucleotides matching TRBD2. The length of the CDR3 is 15 residues. Germline CDR1 and CDR2: SGHTA and FQGTGA. Trimming at V came to 4 bases and at J to 5 bases, leaving 8 bases not matched to a gene. In DNA, the CDR3 is TGTGCCAGCAGCTCCTCGGGGGGGCAAGGAGATACGCAGTATTTT. Its protein is CASSSSGGQGDTQYF.

The CDR3 DNA reads TGTGCCAGCAGCGTATTGGCTAGAGGTACGCAGTATTTT. Amino acids: CASSVLARGTQYF. V gene TRBV9 combines with J gene TRBJ2-3; the D is unclear. V gave up 1 base and J gave up 8 bases, with 11 bases separating them. The CDR3 length is 13 residues. Per the germline V gene, CDR1 is SGDLS and CDR2 is YYNGEE.

This rearrangement joins TRBV10-2 to TRBJ2-1, with 8 bases aligning to TRBD2. The J segment lost 8 bases and the V segment lost 8 bases, leaving 11 bases of the junction unmatched. Per germline, CDR1 WSHSY and CDR2 SAAADI. CDR3 length: 14 residues. The chain's CDR3 is CASSATSGGDEQFF. Written as DNA, the CDR3 is TGCGCCAGCTCAGCTACTAGCGGAGGGGATGAGCAGTTCTTC.

The V gene is TRBV5-4, the J gene TRBJ2-7; 9 bases match TRBD1. Germline CDR1 reads SGHNT; CDR2 reads YYREEE (reference sequence). The CDR3 runs to 14 residues. V shed 6 bases, J shed 4 bases, and the junction held 8 bases outside the gene matches. The CDR3 region has the DNA TGTGCCAGCAAAATAGGACAGGGGTCTTACGAGCAGTACTTC. Protein: CASKIGQGSYEQYF.

This clone was observed once. V and J are TRBV27 and TRBJ2-3, with D hard to call. V was shortened by 0 bases and J by 0 bases, with 16 bases between the two germline ends. From germline, CDR1 is MNHEY and CDR2 SMNVEV (reference sequence). The CDR3 spans 18 residues. The CDR3 sequence: CASSLSRRGSLSTDTQYF. CDR3 nucleotide sequence: TGTGCCAGCAGTTTATCGCGGCGCGGCAGTCTTAGCACAGATACGCAGTATTTT.

The rearrangement uses TRBV5-8 and TRBJ1-5; D gene uncertain. This CDR3 spans 15 amino acids. CDR1 and CDR2 from the germline V gene are SGHTS and YDEGEE. V lost 0 bases and J lost 4, with 11 bases in between. CDR3 residues: CASSLGAEGNQPQHF. The CDR3 DNA reads TGTGCCAGCAGCTTGGGGGCGGAGGGTAATCAGCCCCAGCATTTT.

The genes are TRBV5-4 and TRBJ2-7; D is perhaps TRBD2 (6 bases). The CDR3 covers 13 residues. Trimming stripped 1 base from V and 5 bases from J, with 10 bases between. Germline CDR1 reads SGHNT; CDR2 reads YYREEE (reference sequence). CDR3 coding DNA: TGTGCCAGCAGCTTGTTCGGGAGACACGAGCAGTACTTC. Encoded protein: CASSLFGRHEQYF.